Following are 32 T cell receptor beta chains from one sample sequenced in a study of T cells in Graves' hyperthyroidism and ophthalmopathy (dated 2019 in TCRdb). The library relied on multiplex PCR. Sequenced on an Illumina HiSeq 2000. The TCR beta CDR3 regions were amplified from RNA transcripts. For the first round of RT-PCR on the TCR CDR3, the HTBI primer set was used together with the Qiagen OneStep RT-PCR kit. TCRdb cleaned the public reads at Q25 with fastp, built clones with MiXCR and kept in-frame beta chains. Entries that share a CDR3 protein sequence are merged under the most common genes and DNA. In all, the sample holds about 400,000 distinct CDR3 sequences, and about 15% of those were seen once. The ten most abundant clones make up 32% of the sample. The sequenced sample consisted of blood. The receptors come from a woman in her 30s with Graves' hyperthyroidism.

This clonotype was counted at least ten times. This rearrangement joins TRBV3-1 to TRBJ2-1, with 11 bases matching TRBD2. This CDR3 has 15 amino acids. V shed 4 bases, J shed 4 bases, and the junction held 3 bases outside the gene matches. Germline lookup yields CDR1 LGHDT and CDR2 YNNKEL (reference sequence). For the CDR3, the DNA is TGTGCCAGCAGCCTCTGGACTAGCGGGTACAATGAGCAGTTCTTC. Its protein product is CASSLWTSGYNEQFF.

The V and J genes are TRBV10-3 and TRBJ2-7, with 8 bases matching TRBD1. V lost 11 bases to trimming and J lost 2 bases; unmatched junction nucleotides: 8. CDR3 size: 13 residues. Germline assignment: CDR1 ENHRY and CDR2 SYGVKD. DNA for the CDR3: TGTGCCGTATCGCCGGACAGGGCCTACGAGCAGTACTTC. It encodes CAVSPDRAYEQYF.

The chain carries TRBV14 and TRBJ1-2; D unresolved. CDR1 is SGHDN, CDR2 FVKESK, per germline. Trimming took off 1 base at V and 4 bases at J, with 4 bases between the two ends. The CDR3 spans 12 residues. The CDR3 DNA sequence: TGTGCCAGCAGCCAAGTGGGCTATGGCTACACCTTC. It yields the protein CASSQVGYGYTF.

The gene calls are TRBV15 and TRBJ2-3, with TRBD1 matching over 7 bases. V lost 0 bases and J lost 7; bases outside the gene matches: 4. The CDR3 consists of 14 residues. Germline-derived CDR1 and CDR2 are LNHNV and YYDKDF (reference sequence). This CDR3 reads CATSREDRANTQYF. CDR3 coding DNA: TGTGCCACCAGCAGAGAAGACAGGGCAAATACGCAGTATTTT.

This clonotype was observed many times. V is TRBV28 and J is TRBJ1-5; D gene ambiguous. The germline V gene has CDR1 MDHEN and CDR2 SYDVKM. This CDR3 spans 14 amino acids. The V end lost 2 bases, the J end lost 4 bases, and 9 bases lay between the germline ends. This CDR3 is CASSLNRRNQPQHF. The CDR3 DNA reads as TGTGCCAGCAGTTTAAACCGGAGGAATCAGCCCCAGCATTTT.

This clonotype was picked up many times. The rearrangement links TRBV28 to TRBJ2-5, with D uncertain. This CDR3 region has 16 residues. From germline, CDR1 is MDHEN and CDR2 SYDVKM. Between the trimmed V and J ends, which lost 3 bases and 0 bases, there was a span of 14 bases. DNA of the CDR3: TGTGCCAGCAGTTTGGTGGCTAACCCGTACCAAGAGACCCAGTACTTC. Its protein product is CASSLVANPYQETQYF.

The gene calls are TRBV28 and TRBJ2-2; possible D gene TRBD2, 6 bases. Germline CDR1 and CDR2: MDHEN and SYDVKM. The V end was cut by 9 bases, the J end by 4 bases, with 12 bases between. CDR3 size: 13 residues. CDR3 DNA: TGTGCCAGTATTCGGGACTTCACCGGGGAGCTGTTTTTT. This gives the protein CASIRDFTGELFF.

In this sample, this clonotype turned up a few times. This rearrangement joins TRBV24-1 to TRBJ1-2; D unclear. Germline-derived CDR1 and CDR2 are KGHDR and SFDVKD. V lost 5 bases and J lost 3, with 12 bases in between. The CDR3 consists of 14 residues. CDR3 region: CATSAAPRHYGYTF. CDR3 nucleotide sequence: TGTGCCACCAGTGCGGCCCCGAGGCACTATGGCTACACCTTC.

The V call is TRBV4-1, the J call TRBJ1-4; D is uncertain. Trimming took 0 bases from V and 8 from J, leaving 7 bases between them. Germline V gene lookup returns CDR1 MGHRA and CDR2 YSYEKL. This CDR3 is built from 13 residues. The CDR3 DNA reads as TGCGCCAGCAGCCAAGAAATCGTCGAAAAACTGTTTTTT. It translates to CASSQEIVEKLFF.

The rearrangement links TRBV5-6 to TRBJ2-7; 11 bases fit TRBD2. With V trimmed by 4 bases and J by 7 bases, 10 bases remained unmatched. The CDR3 contains 15 residues. Germline assignment: CDR1 SGHDT and CDR2 YYEEEE. The chain's CDR3 is CASSELAGEAREQYF. The CDR3 region has the DNA TGTGCCAGCAGCGAACTAGCGGGAGAAGCTCGGGAGCAGTACTTC.

This clonotype showed up many times. The V call is TRBV7-8, the J call TRBJ2-1, with 10 bases matching TRBD2. CDR1 is SGHVS and CDR2 is FQNEAQ in the germline V gene. V gave up 1 base and J gave up 10 bases; unmatched junction bases: 7. This CDR3 has 15 residues. The CDR3 reads CASSLGLAGEGEQFF. The CDR3 nucleotides are TGTGCCAGCAGCTTAGGGCTAGCGGGAGAAGGAGAGCAGTTCTTC.

The rearrangement joins TRBV7-9 to TRBJ2-7, with TRBD1 matching 8 bases. Germline V gives CDR1 SEHNR, CDR2 FQNEAQ (reference sequence). This CDR3 is 16 amino acids long. V lost 5 bases, J lost 4 bases, and 13 bases stayed unmatched. The CDR3 DNA is TGTGCCAGCAGCCCGTTGGGGGGCAGGGGGCATTACGAGCAGTACTTC. Translating it yields CASSPLGGRGHYEQYF.

This clonotype was detected ten times or more. The chain is built from TRBV7-9 and TRBJ2-7; no firm D call. Trimming removed 3 bases at V and 5 bases at J, with 14 bases between. CDR3 length equals 14 residues. In germline, CDR1 is SEHNR, CDR2 FQNEAQ (reference sequence). Here the CDR3 reads CASSLFPRFHEQYF. The CDR3, as DNA: TGTGCCAGCAGCTTGTTCCCCCGGTTCCACGAGCAGTACTTC.

This clonotype was seen a handful of times. The genes are TRBV15 and TRBJ2-7, with no clear D. The V gene's germline CDR1 is LNHNV and CDR2 YYDKDF (reference sequence). The V end was cut by 3 bases, the J end by 7 bases, with 7 bases between. The CDR3 consists of 11 residues. CDR3 in DNA: TGTGCCACCAGCAGTCCGTCTGAGCAGTACTTC. Amino acids: CATSSPSEQYF.

This clonotype was found many times. V and J are TRBV18 and TRBJ1-4, with D unclear. The CDR3 consists of 13 residues. Between the trimmed V and J ends, which lost 0 bases and 8 bases, there was a span of 7 bases. Germline V lookup: CDR1 KGHSH, CDR2 LQKENI. CDR3 amino acids: CASSPPPGEKLFF. DNA of the CDR3: TGTGCCAGCTCACCACCCCCAGGCGAAAAACTGTTTTTT.

Many counts were recorded for this clonotype. The chain employs TRBV28 and TRBJ2-5; 11 bases match TRBD2. The germline V gene has CDR1 MDHEN and CDR2 SYDVKM. The CDR3 spans 19 residues. The trim removed 0 bases at V and 4 bases at J, leaving 13 bases unmatched. CDR3 sequence reads: CASSLCFLRLAGLRETQYF. DNA for the CDR3: TGTGCCAGCAGTTTATGCTTCCTGCGACTAGCGGGATTACGAGAGACCCAGTACTTC. Based on the CDR3 plus reference TRBV28 and TRBJ2-5, the full variable domain is DVKVTQSSRYLVKRTGEKVFLECVQDMDHENMFWYRQDPGLGLRLIYFSYDVKMKEKGDIPEGYSVSREKKERFSLILESASTNQTSMYLCASSLCFLRLAGLRETQYFGPGTRLLVL.

Ten or more counts support this clonotype. V and J are TRBV4-1 and TRBJ1-6; D is ambiguous. V lost 4 bases to trimming and J lost 9 bases, with 16 bases between them. This CDR3 spans 15 amino acids. Germline V gives CDR1 MGHRA, CDR2 YSYEKL. Here the CDR3 reads CASSPERSAGSPLHF. The CDR3 DNA is TGCGCCAGCAGCCCGGAACGTTCCGCGGGTTCACCCCTCCACTTT.

The chain has TRBV6-4 and TRBJ2-6, with unresolved D. Germline V gene sequence: CDR1 MRHNA, CDR2 SNTAGT. Trimming cost V 2 bases and J 0 bases, with 8 bases left between them. CDR3 length: 16 residues. The CDR3 nucleotides read TGTGCCAGCAGTGACAGTCAGATCTCTGGGGCCAACGTCCTGACTTTC. Translation gives CASSDSQISGANVLTF.

The chain joins TRBV10-3 to TRBJ2-1, with 8 bases fitting TRBD2. Trimming cost V 3 bases and J 4 bases; bases outside gene matches: 5. Germline V gene sequence: CDR1 ENHRY, CDR2 SYGVKD. This CDR3 is built from 15 residues. CDR3 sequence: CAISESASGYNEQFF. CDR3 nucleotide sequence: TGTGCCATCAGTGAATCGGCTAGCGGGTACAATGAGCAGTTCTTC.

In this sample, this clonotype turned up many times. The chain carries TRBV30 and TRBJ1-5; D is undetermined. The CDR3 extends over 14 amino acids. V lost 3 bases and J 7 bases, leaving 16 bases between the germline ends. The V gene's germline CDR1 is GTSNPN and CDR2 SVGIG (reference sequence). CDR3 sequence: CAWRVKGSVQPQHF. CDR3 DNA sequence: TGTGCCTGGAGAGTAAAAGGGAGCGTCCAGCCCCAGCATTTT.

In this sample, this clonotype turned up many times. CDR3 region: CATSDPGTNRQGYTF. CDR3 bases: TGTGCCACCAGTGACCCCGGGACAAACCGGCAAGGCTACACCTTC. The chain employs TRBV24-1 and TRBJ1-2, with D perhaps matching TRBD1 (6 bases). Per germline, CDR1 KGHDR and CDR2 SFDVKD. The CDR3 is made up of 15 amino acids. V was cut by 4 bases and J by 8 bases, with 19 bases left in between.

The table lists this clonotype with many counts. The rearrangement joins TRBV11-2 to TRBJ2-5; a weak D match, TRBD2 (5 bases). Germline values: CDR1 SGHAT, CDR2 FQNNGV. Between the trimmed V and J ends, which lost 5 bases and 5 bases, there was a span of 12 bases. The CDR3 loop spans 13 amino acids. DNA of the CDR3: TGTGCCAGCAGCCCCCCGGGGTCGGAGACCCAGTACTTC. This translates into CASSPPGSETQYF.

This clonotype was recorded many times. This chain joins TRBV2 and TRBJ1-2; no definite D call. The CDR3 runs to 12 residues. With 6 bases removed from V and 5 bases from J, the gap between germline ends came to 10 bases. CDR1 and CDR2 (germline): SNHLY, FYNNEI. The CDR3 nucleotides read TGTGCCAGCAGGGGAGGGCCTTATGGCTACACCTTC. It translates to CASRGGPYGYTF.

This clonotype appeared many times. The chain links TRBV3-1 to TRBJ2-1; D perhaps matches TRBD1 (6 bases). Germline lookup yields CDR1 LGHDT and CDR2 YNNKEL (reference sequence). Deletions cut 1 base from V and 6 bases from J, with 10 bases between. CDR3 size: 14 residues. As DNA, the CDR3 is TGTGCCAGCAGCCAAGCAGGGGCCATCAATGAGCAGTTCTTC. Amino acids: CASSQAGAINEQFF.

In its sample, this clonotype was seen a few times. V and J are TRBV9 and TRBJ2-1; 11 bases fit TRBD2. Germline V gene lookup returns CDR1 SGDLS and CDR2 YYNGEE. The CDR3 covers 15 residues. Trimming cost V 3 bases and J 5 bases; bases outside gene matches: 4. Written as DNA, the CDR3 is TGTGCCAGCAGCGCGGGACTAGCGGAGCACAATGAGCAGTTCTTC. It yields the protein CASSAGLAEHNEQFF.

The table lists this clonotype with many counts. The chain employs TRBV27 and TRBJ1-1; maybe TRBD1 (6 bases). Germline CDR1 reads MNHEY; CDR2 reads SMNVEV (reference sequence). This CDR3 is built from 14 residues. V was pared by 3 bases and J by 9 bases, with 17 bases between. The CDR3 loop is CASSLRMQGTKAFF. In nucleotides, the CDR3 is TGTGCCAGCAGTTTGAGGATGCAGGGGACTAAAGCTTTCTTT.

This clonotype was detected a few times. The chain recombines TRBV5-1 with TRBJ2-3; 13 bases fit TRBD2. Germline V lookup: CDR1 SGHRS, CDR2 YFSETQ. CDR3 length: 16 amino acids. Trimming cost V 7 bases and J 4 bases; bases outside gene matches: 9. In DNA form, the CDR3 reads TGCGCCAGCCTTCGGACTAGCGGGAGTCCCTCAGATACGCAGTATTTT. It encodes CASLRTSGSPSDTQYF.

This clonotype was found many times. CDR3 protein: CATSDPGLAGVSEQYF. The CDR3, as DNA: TGTGCCACCAGTGACCCAGGACTAGCGGGAGTCAGCGAGCAGTACTTC. The rearrangement links TRBV24-1 to TRBJ2-7; 13 bases map to TRBD2. CDR1 is KGHDR and CDR2 is SFDVKD in the germline V gene. Unmatched junction bases numbered 8, after V lost 4 bases and J lost 6 bases. CDR3 length equals 16 residues.

The sample holds many counts of this clonotype. V usage is TRBV27 and J usage is TRBJ2-5, with unresolved D. V was trimmed by 1 base and J by 2 bases, leaving 5 bases between them. The CDR3 sequence is 13 residues long. Germline CDR1 is MNHEY and CDR2 is SMNVEV (reference sequence). The CDR3 coding sequence is TGTGCCAGCAGTTTATACAATCAAGAGACCCAGTACTTC. This gives the protein CASSLYNQETQYF.

This clonotype was recorded at least ten times. The chain couples TRBV3-1 to TRBJ2-5; the D is unclear. This CDR3 has 14 residues. Trimming pared 5 bases from V and 4 bases from J, leaving 14 bases between. Germline V gene data show CDR1 as LGHDT and CDR2 as YNNKEL (reference sequence). CDR3 bases: TGTGCCAGCAGCACTCTTTCCTCGGGAGAGACCCAGTACTTC. Protein product: CASSTLSSGETQYF.

In its sample, this clonotype was seen a few times. The chain employs TRBV3-1 and TRBJ2-1; TRBD2 matches at 12 bases. The V gene end was trimmed by 6 bases and the J gene end by 1 base; junction bases not matched to a gene: 13. The CDR3 runs 19 residues. The germline V gene has CDR1 LGHDT and CDR2 YNNKEL (reference sequence). CDR3 loop: CASSPNRLAGARSYNEQFF. The CDR3 coding sequence is TGTGCCAGCAGTCCGAATCGACTAGCGGGGGCAAGGTCCTACAATGAGCAGTTCTTC.

The table lists this clonotype with a count of one. This clone may be a read error of a much larger clone one base away. The rearrangement uses TRBV7-2 and TRBJ2-7; D gene unclear. The CDR3 length is 11 residues. Per the germline V gene, CDR1 is SGHTA and CDR2 is FQGNSA. Trimming pared 5 bases from V and 7 bases from J, leaving 9 bases between. CDR3: CASSPVYEQYF. For the CDR3, the DNA is TGTGCCAGCAGCCCGGTGTATGAGCAGTACTTC.